The clone carrying this TCR beta chain was recorded once. Its cognate antigen is unknown. This sample stems from a study of cytomegalovirus exposure and HLA in healthy donors. Study details: A preliminary data release comprised roughly 80 million unique TCRs obtained from HLA-typed donors. Across a few hundred genotyped donors, just over 80% landed in the Caucasian-associated ancestry cluster.

Study-level findings and limits: TCR beta V- and J-gene trimming, according to a later analysis, was linked to a missense DCLRE1C variant.

The PCR had 60 Vbeta and 13 Jbeta primers. As originally analysed: A follow-up analysis tallied tens of millions of unique TCR beta chains, roughly 11 million shared. Libraries were prepared by immunoSEQ multiplex PCR; TCRdb keeps only in-frame clonotypes and omits some of them. V, J and clone size reflect that table, while D and trimming were determined from the DNA. Here the sample spans about 110,000 clones, approximately 78% being singletons. The V gene's germline CDR1 is KGHSH and CDR2 LQKENI. After removal of 3 bases from V and 8 bases from J, the junction contained 12 bases not matched to a gene. This CDR3 region has 15 residues.

This clonotype was sampled from a man aged 25 to 45 in good health and CMV-seropositive. Sample: PBMCs. The chain recombines TRBV18 with TRBJ1-2, with 7 bases aligning to TRBD1. The CDR3 DNA follows: TGTGCCAGCTCACCCAACAGGGGAGGCGTATACGGCTACACCTTC. Amino acid sequence: CASSPNRGGVYGYTF.